This T cell receptor beta chain was sequenced for a study of cytomegalovirus exposure and HLA in healthy donors. The PCR ran on 60 Vbeta and 13 Jbeta primers. Method: immunoSEQ multiplex PCR; TCRdb's copy keeps in-frame clones and lacks some. The data contain about 120,000 clones, 66% of them seen just once; the ten biggest clones take up roughly 1.4%. Trimming cost V 4 bases and J 6 bases, with 10 bases left between them. The length of the CDR3 is 13 residues. Germline lookup yields CDR1 SGHRS and CDR2 YFSETQ. This clone came up a few times. Sequencing was done on a sample of PBMCs. The sequence was obtained from a man aged 18 to 29 in good health and CMV-seronegative. The chain combines TRBV5-1 with TRBJ2-2; D may be TRBD1 (5 bases). The DNA for the CDR3 is TGCGCCAGCAGCCAGGCCAGGGCCGGGGAGCTGTTTTTT. It specifies CASSQARAGELFF.